This passage covers 9 T cell receptor beta chains from one sample sequenced in a study of cytotoxic CD8 clonotypes in ibrutinib-treated CLL. Sequencing used immunoSEQ multiplex PCR; TCRdb keeps in-frame clones, though not all of them. The data contain more than 45,000 clones, roughly 85% of them singletons. The starting material was PBMCs, obtained after 24 months of ibrutinib treatment. The receptors originated from a human donor with chronic lymphocytic leukemia.

The chain couples TRBV7-8 to TRBJ2-1, with 7 bases identical to TRBD2. The CDR3 totals 16 residues. V lost 2 bases and J lost 3; bases outside the gene matches: 7. Germline V gene data show CDR1 as SGHVS and CDR2 as FQNEAQ. The CDR3 protein is CASSLLADGGYNEQFF. The DNA of the CDR3 is TGTGCCAGCAGCTTACTAGCGGACGGCGGCTACAATGAGCAGTTCTTC. The full variable domain, completed using reference TRBV7-8 and TRBJ2-1, is GAGVSQSPRYKVAKRGQDVALRCDPISGHVSLFWYQQALGQGPEFLTYFQNEAQLDKSGLPSDRFFAERPEGSVSTLKIQRTQQEDSAVYLCASSLLADGGYNEQFFGPGTRLTVL.

The chain combines TRBV14 with TRBJ1-1, with 7 bases that match TRBD1. The CDR3 length is 14 residues. The ends lost 4 bases at V and 3 bases at J; junction bases unmatched: 5. Germline V lookup: CDR1 SGHDN, CDR2 FVKESK. The DNA of the CDR3 is TGTGCCAGCAGCCTCACACAGGGGTACACTGAAGCTTTCTTT. Translating gives CASSLTQGYTEAFF.

The chain couples TRBV5-1 to TRBJ1-1; D uncertain. The CDR3 length is 15 residues. The germline gives CDR1 SGHRS, CDR2 YFSETQ. The V end lost 0 bases, the J end lost 7 bases, and 16 bases lay between the germline ends. Here the CDR3 reads CASSLDSPRMGEAFF. CDR3 bases: TGCGCCAGCAGCTTGGACAGCCCCCGGATGGGTGAAGCTTTCTTT.

V is TRBV12-5 and J is TRBJ1-5; the D gene is possibly TRBD1 (5 bases). The CDR3 extends over 17 amino acids. Trimming removed 0 bases at V and 2 bases at J, with 14 bases between. Germline assignment: CDR1 LGHNT and CDR2 FRNRAP. The CDR3 loop is CASGLVTGTRGNQPQHF. In DNA form, the CDR3 reads TGTGCTAGTGGTTTGGTAACCGGGACTCGGGGCAATCAGCCCCAGCATTTT. Based on the CDR3 plus reference TRBV12-5 and TRBJ1-5, the full variable domain is DARVTQTPRHKVTEMGQEVTMRCQPILGHNTVFWYRQTMMQGLELLAYFRNRAPLDDSGMPKDRFSAEMPDATLATLKIQPSEPRDSAVYFCASGLVTGTRGNQPQHFGDGTRLSIL.

Details on this clone: Other DNA variants within this sample encode the same CDR3. V and J are TRBV28 and TRBJ2-3, with D unresolved. This CDR3 contains 11 residues. Germline V gene lookup returns CDR1 MDHEN and CDR2 SYDVKM. Trimming left V 2 bases short and J 5 bases short, with 2 bases between. The CDR3 reads CASSLRDTQYF. CDR3 in DNA: TGTGCCAGCAGTTTACGAGATACGCAGTATTTT.

This chain uses TRBV19 with TRBJ1-1, with D possibly TRBD1 on 5 matching bases. The length of the CDR3 is 14 residues. The V and J ends lost 7 bases and 0 bases respectively, with 12 bases between them. CDR1 is LNHDA, CDR2 SQIVND, per germline (reference sequence). Here the CDR3 DNA reads TGTGCCAGTAATATCTGGGGCCTGAACACTGAAGCTTTCTTT. It codes for CASNIWGLNTEAFF.

Points on this clone: The same CDR3 arises from other DNA sequences in this sample as well. J is TRBJ2-3 and V is TRBV7-9; tentative D call: TRBD2 (6 bases). This CDR3 has 15 amino acids. V was shortened by 1 base and J by 0 bases, with 8 bases between the two germline ends. Germline V gives CDR1 SEHNR, CDR2 FQNEAQ (reference sequence). Here the CDR3 reads CASSLVGGSTDTQYF. The CDR3 DNA sequence: TGTGCCAGCAGCTTAGTCGGGGGAAGCACAGATACGCAGTATTTT.

The chain uses TRBV29-1 and TRBJ2-3; the D gene is possibly TRBD2 (5 bases). The CDR3 is 13 amino acids. Looked up from germline, CDR1 is SQVTM and CDR2 is ANQGSEA. The V end lost 4 bases, the J end lost 5 bases, and 13 bases lay between the germline ends. CDR3 coding DNA: TGCAGCGTTGCGGGCCTCGAGGGAGATACGCAGTATTTT. It yields the protein CSVAGLEGDTQYF.

This sequence joins TRBV6-6 and TRBJ2-7; 7 nucleotides line up with TRBD1. J was trimmed by 2 bases and V by 8 bases; bases with no gene match: 3. Germline V gene sequence: CDR1 MNHNY, CDR2 SVGAGI (reference sequence). The CDR3 consists of 12 residues. CDR3 sequence: CASSDRAYEQYF. The CDR3 nucleotides read TGTGCCAGCTCCGACAGGGCCTACGAGCAGTACTTC.